The T cell receptor beta chain under discussion was sequenced for a study of blood T cell repertoires in COVID-19. Study details: PBMCs, B-cell-depleted T cells, or T cells provided the cDNA or gDNA that made up the material.

TCRdb's copy holds only in-frame clones and misses some; the assay was immunoSEQ multiplex PCR. Of about 260,000 clones in the sample, approximately 90% were seen once. Germline values: CDR1 LNHDA, CDR2 SQIVND (reference sequence). CDR3 length: 16 residues. The V end lost 3 bases, the J end lost 3 bases, and 15 bases lay between the germline ends. This chain links TRBV19 with TRBJ2-4; a possible D gene is TRBD2 (5 bases). The source material was peripheral blood. The sequence derives from a man aged 55 to 70 who had recovered from COVID-19. In DNA, the CDR3 is TGTGCCAGTAGTATCTTTGAGGGCTCGGTCAAAAACATTCAGTACTTC. This gives the protein CASSIFEGSVKNIQYF.